This TCR beta chain was identified during a study of CD8+ T cells in alopecia areata. In the study overall: Patients in the treated group were given tofacitinib by mouth, 5 to 10 mg twice a day. Severity scoring for treated patients was based on the percentage of affected scalp area. Study observations and caveats: Both scalp clonality and the expanded CD8+ clones among the top 100 showed a significant decrease with tofacitinib. Compared with normal scalp, lesional scalp had higher clonality and more expanded CD8+ clones.

Treatment specified: oral pan-JAK inhibitor, 5-10 mg twice daily. Germline CDR1 and CDR2: MNHNS and SASEGT. Trimming cost V 8 bases and J 8 bases, with 12 bases left between them. The CDR3 covers 12 residues. For this clone: Its specificity is not known.

TCR sequencing used cDNA made by reverse transcription of extracted RNA. Some clones are missing from TCRdb's copy, which holds only in-frame ones; the method was immunoSEQ multiplex PCR. Of some 220,000 clones listed, around 57% are singletons. The specimen was CD4+ T cells sorted from blood, collected at week 4, from a patient treated with tofacitinib. The chain couples TRBV6-1 to TRBJ1-4, with D perhaps matching TRBD1 (5 bases). This sequence originates from a human donor with alopecia areata. CDR3 sequence: CASHRGREKLFF. CDR3 bases: TGTGCCAGCCATCGGGGCAGGGAAAAACTGTTTTTT.